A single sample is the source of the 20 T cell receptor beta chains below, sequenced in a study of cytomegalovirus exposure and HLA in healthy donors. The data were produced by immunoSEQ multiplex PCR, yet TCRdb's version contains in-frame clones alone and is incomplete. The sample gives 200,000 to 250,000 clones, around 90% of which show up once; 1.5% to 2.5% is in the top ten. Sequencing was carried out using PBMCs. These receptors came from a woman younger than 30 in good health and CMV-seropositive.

The CDR3 loop reads CASSLVGQGGEKLFF. In DNA form, the CDR3 reads TGTGCCAGCAGCTTAGTAGGACAGGGCGGTGAAAAACTGTTTTTT. The V call is TRBV7-9, the J call TRBJ1-4; TRBD1 aligns across 8 bases. The J segment lost 7 bases and the V segment lost 1 base, leaving 5 bases of the junction unmatched. Per the germline V gene, CDR1 is SEHNR and CDR2 is FQNEAQ (reference sequence). The CDR3 is 15 amino acids.

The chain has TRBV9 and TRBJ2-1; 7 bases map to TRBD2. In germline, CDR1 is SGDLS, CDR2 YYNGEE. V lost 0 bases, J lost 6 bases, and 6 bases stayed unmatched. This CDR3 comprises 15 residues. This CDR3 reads CASSVGGGRGNEQFF. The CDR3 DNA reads TGTGCCAGCAGCGTAGGGGGGGGGAGGGGCAATGAGCAGTTCTTC.

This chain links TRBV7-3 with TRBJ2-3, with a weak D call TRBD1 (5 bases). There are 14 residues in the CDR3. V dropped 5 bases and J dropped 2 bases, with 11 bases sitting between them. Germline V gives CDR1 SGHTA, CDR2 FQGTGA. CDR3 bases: TGTGCCAGCAGCCTTGGGGCCTTCACAGATACGCAGTATTTT. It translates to CASSLGAFTDTQYF.

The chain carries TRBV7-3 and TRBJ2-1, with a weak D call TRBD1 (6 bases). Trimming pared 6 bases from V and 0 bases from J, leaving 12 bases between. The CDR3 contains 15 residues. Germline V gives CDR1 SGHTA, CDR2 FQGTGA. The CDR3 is CASSLTGSSYNEQFF. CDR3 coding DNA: TGTGCCAGCAGTCTGACAGGCAGCTCCTACAATGAGCAGTTCTTC.

CDR3 amino acids: CASSDLRLAGSLQADTQYF. CDR3 nucleotide sequence: TGCGCCAGCAGTGACCTTAGACTAGCGGGATCCTTGCAGGCAGATACGCAGTATTTT. V is TRBV10-1 and J is TRBJ2-3; 11 nucleotides align to TRBD2. V dropped 3 bases and J dropped 4; count of bases not matched to a gene: 15. Germline V gene sequence: CDR1 WNHNN, CDR2 SYGVQD (reference sequence). There are 19 residues in the CDR3.

CDR3 DNA: TGTGCTTTCGGTCGGGACAGATCACAAGAGACCCAGTACTTC. Protein product: CAFGRDRSQETQYF. The chain recombines TRBV2 with TRBJ2-5; 7 bases are a match to TRBD1. Looked up from germline, CDR1 is SNHLY and CDR2 is FYNNEI. The length of the CDR3 is 14 residues.

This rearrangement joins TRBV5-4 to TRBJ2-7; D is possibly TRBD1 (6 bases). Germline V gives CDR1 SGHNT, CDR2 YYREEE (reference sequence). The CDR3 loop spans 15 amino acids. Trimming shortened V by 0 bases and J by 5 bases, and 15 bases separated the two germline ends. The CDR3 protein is CASSLGGDRRNEQYF. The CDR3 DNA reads TGTGCCAGCAGCTTGGGGGGAGACAGGCGCAACGAGCAGTACTTC.

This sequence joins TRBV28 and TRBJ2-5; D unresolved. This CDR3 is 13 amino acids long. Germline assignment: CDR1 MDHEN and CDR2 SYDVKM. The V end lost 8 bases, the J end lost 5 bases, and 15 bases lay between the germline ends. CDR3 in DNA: TGTGCCAGCCGCCCCCCAAACCGGGAGACCCAGTACTTC. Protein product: CASRPPNRETQYF.

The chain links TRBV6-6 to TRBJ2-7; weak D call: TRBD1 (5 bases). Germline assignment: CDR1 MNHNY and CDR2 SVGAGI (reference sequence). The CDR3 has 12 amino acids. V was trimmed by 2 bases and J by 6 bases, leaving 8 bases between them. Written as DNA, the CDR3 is TGTGCCAGCAGTTACACTACAGGCGAGCAGTACTTC. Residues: CASSYTTGEQYF.

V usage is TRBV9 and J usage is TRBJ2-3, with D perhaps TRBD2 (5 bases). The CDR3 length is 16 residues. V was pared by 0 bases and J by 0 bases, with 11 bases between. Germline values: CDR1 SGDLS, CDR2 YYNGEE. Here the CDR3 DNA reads TGTGCCAGCAGCGTAGAGGTGACGGGGAGCACAGATACGCAGTATTTT. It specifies CASSVEVTGSTDTQYF.

The CDR3 spells CASSKGTVNTEAFF. CDR3 DNA: TGTGCCAGCAGTAAAGGGACAGTGAACACTGAAGCTTTCTTT. The chain links TRBV28 to TRBJ1-1, with TRBD1 identical over 7 bases. This CDR3 spans 14 amino acids. Germline CDR1 is MDHEN and CDR2 is SYDVKM. V gave up 5 bases and J gave up 0 bases; unmatched junction bases: 3.

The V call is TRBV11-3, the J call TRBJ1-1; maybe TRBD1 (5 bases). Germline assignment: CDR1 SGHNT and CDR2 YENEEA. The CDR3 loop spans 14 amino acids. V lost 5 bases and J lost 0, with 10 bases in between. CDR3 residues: CASSLGGVNTEAFF. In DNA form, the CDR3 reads TGTGCCAGCAGCCTCGGGGGGGTGAACACTGAAGCTTTCTTT.

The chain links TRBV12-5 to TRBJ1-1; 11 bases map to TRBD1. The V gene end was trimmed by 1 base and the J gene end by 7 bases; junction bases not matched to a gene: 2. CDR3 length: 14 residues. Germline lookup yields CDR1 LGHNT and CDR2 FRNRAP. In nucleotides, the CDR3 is TGTGCTAGTGGTTTGGGGGGACAGGGGGATGAAGCTTTCTTT. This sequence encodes CASGLGGQGDEAFF.

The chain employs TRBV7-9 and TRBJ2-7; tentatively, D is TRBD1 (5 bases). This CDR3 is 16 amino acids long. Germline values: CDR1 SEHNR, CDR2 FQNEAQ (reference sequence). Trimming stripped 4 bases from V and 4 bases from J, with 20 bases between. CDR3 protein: CASSSTLRNRPYEQYF. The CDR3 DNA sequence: TGTGCCAGCAGCTCCACGCTTAGGAACAGGCCGTACGAGCAGTACTTC. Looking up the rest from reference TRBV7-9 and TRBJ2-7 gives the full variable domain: DTGVSQNPRHKITKRGQNVTFRCDPISEHNRLYWYRQTLGQGPEFLTYFQNEAQLEKSRLLSDRFSAERPKGSFSTLEIQRTEQGDSAMYLCASSSTLRNRPYEQYFGPGTRLTVT.

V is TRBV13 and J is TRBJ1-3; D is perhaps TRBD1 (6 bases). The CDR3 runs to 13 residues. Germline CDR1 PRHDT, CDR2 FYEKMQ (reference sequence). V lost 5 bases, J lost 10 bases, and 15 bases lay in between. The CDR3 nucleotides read TGTGCCAGCAGCGAGGGACATCCCCAAACCATATATTTT. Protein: CASSEGHPQTIYF.

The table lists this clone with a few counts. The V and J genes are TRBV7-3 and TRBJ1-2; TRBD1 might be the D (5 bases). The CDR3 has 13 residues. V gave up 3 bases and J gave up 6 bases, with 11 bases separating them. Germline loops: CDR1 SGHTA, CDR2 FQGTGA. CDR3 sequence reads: CASSFPGGDGYTF. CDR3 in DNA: TGTGCCAGCAGCTTTCCCGGGGGGGATGGCTACACCTTC.

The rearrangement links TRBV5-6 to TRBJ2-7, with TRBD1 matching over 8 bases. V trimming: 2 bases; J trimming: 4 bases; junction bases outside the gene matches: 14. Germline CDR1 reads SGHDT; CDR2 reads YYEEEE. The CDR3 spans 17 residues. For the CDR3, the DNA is TGTGCCAGCAGCTTAGGACAGGGAGTCCGGTACGAATACGAGCAGTACTTC. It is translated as CASSLGQGVRYEYEQYF.

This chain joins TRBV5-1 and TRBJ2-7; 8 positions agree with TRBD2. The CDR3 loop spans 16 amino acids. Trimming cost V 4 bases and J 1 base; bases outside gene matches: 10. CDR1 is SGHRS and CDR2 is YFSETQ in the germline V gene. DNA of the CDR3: TGCGCCAGCAGCGTAATACCGGGACTAGTTTCCTACGAGCAGTACTTC. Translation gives CASSVIPGLVSYEQYF.

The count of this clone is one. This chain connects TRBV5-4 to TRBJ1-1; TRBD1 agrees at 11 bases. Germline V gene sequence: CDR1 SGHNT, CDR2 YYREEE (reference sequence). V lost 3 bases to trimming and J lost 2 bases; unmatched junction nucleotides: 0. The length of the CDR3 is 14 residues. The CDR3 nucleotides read TGTGCCAGCAGCTGGACAGGGGGCAACACTGAAGCTTTCTTT. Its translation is CASSWTGGNTEAFF. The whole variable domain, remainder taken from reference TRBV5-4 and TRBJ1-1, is ETGVTQSPTHLIKTRGQQVTLRCSSQSGHNTVSWYQQALGQGPQFIFQYYREEENGRGNFPPRFSGLQFPNYSSELNVNALELDDSALYLCASSWTGGNTEAFFGQGTRLTVV.

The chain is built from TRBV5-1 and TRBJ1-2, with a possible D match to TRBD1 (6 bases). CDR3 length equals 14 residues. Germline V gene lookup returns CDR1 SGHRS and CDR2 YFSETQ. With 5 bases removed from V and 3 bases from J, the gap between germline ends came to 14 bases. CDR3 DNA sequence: TGCGCCAGCAGGCAACTACAGGGAGACTATGGCTACACCTTC. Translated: CASRQLQGDYGYTF.